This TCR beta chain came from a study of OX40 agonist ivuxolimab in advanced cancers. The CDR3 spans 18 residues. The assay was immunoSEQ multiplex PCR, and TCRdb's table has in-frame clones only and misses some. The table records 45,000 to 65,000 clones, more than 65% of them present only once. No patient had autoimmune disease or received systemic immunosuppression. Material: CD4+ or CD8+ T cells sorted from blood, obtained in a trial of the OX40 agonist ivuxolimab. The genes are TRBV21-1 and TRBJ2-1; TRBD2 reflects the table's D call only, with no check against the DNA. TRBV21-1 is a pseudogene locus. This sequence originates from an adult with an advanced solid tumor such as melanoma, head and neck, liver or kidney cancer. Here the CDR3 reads CASSKAVRLAGGVNEQFF. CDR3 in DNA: TGTGCCAGCAGCAAAGCCGTCCGACTAGCGGGAGGAGTAAATGAGCAGTTCTTC.